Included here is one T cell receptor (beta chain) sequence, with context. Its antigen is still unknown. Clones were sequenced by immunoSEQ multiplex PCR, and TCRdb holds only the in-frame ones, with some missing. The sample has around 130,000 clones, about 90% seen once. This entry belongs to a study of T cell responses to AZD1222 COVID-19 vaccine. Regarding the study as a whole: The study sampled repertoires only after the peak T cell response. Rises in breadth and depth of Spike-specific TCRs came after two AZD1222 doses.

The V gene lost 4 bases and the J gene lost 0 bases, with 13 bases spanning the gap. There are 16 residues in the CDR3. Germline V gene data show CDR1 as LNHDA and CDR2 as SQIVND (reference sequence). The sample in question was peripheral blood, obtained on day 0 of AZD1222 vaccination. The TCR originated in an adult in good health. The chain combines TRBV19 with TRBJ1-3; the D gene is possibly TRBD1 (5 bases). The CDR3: CASSSTLRVSGNTIYF. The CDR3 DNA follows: TGTGCCAGTAGTAGTACCCTCAGGGTCTCTGGAAACACCATATATTTT.